This TCR beta chain was observed in a study of blood T cell repertoires in COVID-19. Study summary: Some COVID-19 samples were acute and others convalescent; all came from the United States, Italy and Spain. Sample material is recorded as cDNA or gDNA derived from T cells, B-cell-depleted T cells, or PBMCs.

Per the original methods: Estimated nucleated cell counts came from reference gene primer amplification. Assay: immunoSEQ multiplex PCR; the TCRdb copy retains only in-frame clones and omits some. Clone size and V and J calls were adopted from that table, with D and trimming inferred from the DNA. The repertoire consists of around 68,000 clones, with roughly 84% occurring once and the leading ten covering about 10%. Trimming left V 0 bases short and J 6 bases short, with 15 bases between. From germline, CDR1 is SGHDN and CDR2 FVKESK. CDR3 length: 16 residues. The V gene is TRBV14, the J gene TRBJ2-1, with a possible D match to TRBD2 (7 bases). The sequence derives from a woman aged 50 to 60 with acute or convalescent COVID-19. Sequencing used peripheral blood. CDR3 residues: CASSQEFTAGANEQFF. The CDR3 DNA sequence: TGTGCCAGCAGCCAAGAGTTTACGGCGGGGGCCAATGAGCAGTTCTTC.